The 17 T cell receptor beta chains below were found in one sample sequenced in a study of cytomegalovirus exposure and HLA in healthy donors. The PCR contained 60 Vbeta and 13 Jbeta primers. Assay: immunoSEQ multiplex PCR; the TCRdb copy retains only in-frame clones and omits some. The record lists about 38,000 clones, of which the ten most abundant hold more than 8%. Sequencing was carried out using PBMCs. These receptors originate from a man aged 40-49 years in good health and CMV-seropositive.

The rearrangement uses TRBV5-1 and TRBJ2-5; 8 nucleotides match TRBD2. The germline gives CDR1 SGHRS, CDR2 YFSETQ. Trimming at V came to 3 bases and at J to 7 bases, leaving 17 bases not matched to a gene. CDR3 length: 17 residues. The CDR3 DNA is TGCGCCAGCAGCTCCAACCCACCGGGGGGGGGTTCGGGGACCCAGTACTTC. It codes for CASSSNPPGGGSGTQYF.

J is TRBJ1-5 and V is TRBV5-1; 9 positions match TRBD1. The CDR3 sequence is 15 residues long. CDR1 is SGHRS and CDR2 is YFSETQ in the germline V gene. V shed 4 bases, J shed 7 bases, and the junction held 9 bases outside the gene matches. CDR3 amino acids: CASSRSGQGGQPQHF. The DNA of the CDR3 is TGCGCCAGCAGCAGATCGGGACAGGGAGGCCAGCCCCAGCATTTT.

This sequence joins TRBV19 and TRBJ1-2; the D gene is possibly TRBD1 (6 bases). The V end lost 5 bases, the J end lost 5 bases, and 15 bases lay between the germline ends. The germline gives CDR1 LNHDA, CDR2 SQIVND (reference sequence). This CDR3 comprises 14 residues. The CDR3 nucleotides read TGTGCCAGTAGTCAGGGGACAAGGATTTATGGCTACACCTTC. Amino acid sequence: CASSQGTRIYGYTF.

This chain connects TRBV7-2 to TRBJ2-1; TRBD2 agrees at 7 bases. The CDR3 covers 16 residues. Trimming removed 2 bases from V and 2 bases from J; junction bases left unmatched: 6. Per germline, CDR1 SGHTA and CDR2 FQGNSA. The CDR3 DNA sequence: TGTGCCAGCAGCTTAATAAGCGGGACGGCCTACAATGAGCAGTTCTTC. This sequence encodes CASSLISGTAYNEQFF.

V is TRBV25-1 and J is TRBJ2-3, with unresolved D. The V gene lost 2 bases and the J gene lost 0 bases, with 9 bases spanning the gap. Germline values: CDR1 MGHDK, CDR2 SYGVNS. The CDR3 loop spans 15 amino acids. This chain's CDR3 is CASSEDLQSTDTQYF. The CDR3 DNA follows: TGTGCCAGCAGTGAAGATTTACAGAGCACAGATACGCAGTATTTT.

The chain employs TRBV19 and TRBJ1-5, with unresolved D. Per germline, CDR1 LNHDA and CDR2 SQIVND (reference sequence). V shed 8 bases and J shed 4 bases, with 9 bases lying between them. The CDR3 loop spans 12 amino acids. CDR3 DNA sequence: TGTGCCAGTGGGCAGCTAAATCAGCCCCAGCATTTT. It yields the protein CASGQLNQPQHF.

The gene calls are TRBV5-8 and TRBJ1-1; D is ambiguous. Between the trimmed V and J ends, which lost 0 bases and 3 bases, there was a span of 15 bases. CDR3 length equals 16 residues. Germline V gives CDR1 SGHTS, CDR2 YDEGEE. In DNA, the CDR3 is TGTGCCAGCAGCTTGGCAGATGGCAGGTCATACACTGAAGCTTTCTTT. It encodes CASSLADGRSYTEAFF.

The rearrangement joins TRBV5-4 to TRBJ2-1; 12 bases are shared with TRBD2. The CDR3 is made up of 16 amino acids. Germline V CDR1 and CDR2: SGHNT, YYREEE (reference sequence). V lost 2 bases and J lost 4; bases outside the gene matches: 4. CDR3 loop: CASSLGLAGIYNEQFF. As DNA, the CDR3 is TGTGCCAGCAGCTTAGGACTAGCGGGAATTTACAATGAGCAGTTCTTC.

V and J are TRBV7-9 and TRBJ2-7; tentatively, D is TRBD2 (5 bases). The CDR3 consists of 13 residues. Per the germline V gene, CDR1 is SEHNR and CDR2 is FQNEAQ (reference sequence). The ends were cut back, 5 bases at V and 6 bases at J, with 14 bases in the middle. The DNA for the CDR3 is TGTGCCAGCAGCCTCGAGGGTCCGCTCGAGCAGTACTTC. Protein product: CASSLEGPLEQYF.

The J gene is TRBJ2-3, the V gene TRBV7-8; 12 bases align to TRBD2. There are 17 residues in the CDR3. The J segment lost 2 bases and the V segment lost 5 bases, leaving 8 bases of the junction unmatched. Germline V gene lookup returns CDR1 SGHVS and CDR2 FQNEAQ. The CDR3 coding sequence is TGTGCCAGCAGCAGCAGGACTAGCGGGAAATACACAGATACGCAGTATTTT. Translated: CASSSRTSGKYTDTQYF.

The DNA for the CDR3 is TGTGCCAGCTCCTACACGGGGGGAGGTCACAATGAGCAGTTCTTC. Its translation: CASSYTGGGHNEQFF. The chain employs TRBV18 and TRBJ2-1, with 7 bases matching TRBD2. J gave up 5 bases and V 6 bases, and 10 bases lay outside the gene matches. The CDR3 length is 15 residues. CDR1 KGHSH and CDR2 LQKENI come from the germline V gene.

V is TRBV2 and J is TRBJ2-6, with D unresolved. The CDR3 consists of 17 residues. Germline CDR1 SNHLY, CDR2 FYNNEI. V lost 4 bases and J lost 0, with 13 bases in between. The CDR3 spells CASSVIRLGSGANVLTF. In DNA, the CDR3 is TGTGCCAGCAGTGTTATAAGACTGGGCTCTGGGGCCAACGTCCTGACTTTC.

V and J are TRBV19 and TRBJ1-5; TRBD1 might be the D (6 bases). V was shortened by 8 bases and J by 0 bases, with 11 bases between the two germline ends. CDR3 length equals 14 residues. CDR1 and CDR2 from the germline V gene are LNHDA and SQIVND (reference sequence). The CDR3 DNA follows: TGTGCCAGTTCGGACAGAAATAGCAATCAGCCCCAGCATTTT. Its protein product is CASSDRNSNQPQHF.

V gene TRBV19 combines with J gene TRBJ1-5; D is perhaps TRBD1 (5 bases). Looked up from germline, CDR1 is LNHDA and CDR2 is SQIVND (reference sequence). V shed 9 bases and J shed 0 bases, with 9 bases lying between them. This CDR3 contains 13 residues. CDR3 in amino acids: CASRAASNQPQHF. The CDR3, as DNA: TGTGCCAGCAGGGCAGCTAGCAATCAGCCCCAGCATTTT.

V and J are TRBV7-3 and TRBJ2-1; 9 bases line up with TRBD2. Unmatched junction bases numbered 14, after V lost 5 bases and J lost 6 bases. CDR3 size: 17 residues. CDR1 is SGHTA, CDR2 FQGTGA, per germline. The CDR3 protein is CASSPKASGMGSNEQFF. The CDR3 DNA is TGTGCCAGCAGCCCCAAGGCTAGCGGGATGGGTAGCAATGAGCAGTTCTTC.

The chain uses TRBV6-5 and TRBJ1-2; 7 bases agree with TRBD1. V shed 5 bases and J 8 bases; nucleotides not matched to a gene: 14. The CDR3 has 15 amino acids. The germline CDR1 and CDR2 sequences are MNHEY and SVGAGI. The DNA for the CDR3 is TGTGCCAGCAGTCCCCCCCGGGACAGTGGAATGGGCTACACCTTC. Translation gives CASSPPRDSGMGYTF.

This chain joins TRBV7-3 and TRBJ2-3; D may be TRBD1 (6 bases). Looked up from germline, CDR1 is SGHTA and CDR2 is FQGTGA. Trimming removed 5 bases from V and 6 bases from J, with 12 bases in between. This CDR3 comprises 13 residues. CDR3 sequence (DNA): TGTGCCAGCAGCGCGCAGGGGCTCGATACGCAGTATTTT. It encodes CASSAQGLDTQYF.